Detailed here is one T cell receptor beta chain. This record comes from a study of T-cell memory formation after mild COVID-19. Across the whole study: Clusters of TCRs were largely donor specific.

The CDR3 has 17 amino acids. Germline CDR1 is SEHNR and CDR2 is FQNEAQ (reference sequence). V lost 4 bases, J lost 5 bases, and 23 bases lay in between. TCRdb called the 5' RACE reads again in MiXCR, with one record for every CDR3 protein. The sample lists about 400,000 distinct CDR3 sequences, about a quarter seen once, with about an eighth in the top ten. The rearrangement links TRBV7-9 to TRBJ1-2; D not certain. Sequencing input: PBMCs or a T cell subset sorted from them (not recorded which). The TCR comes from an adult woman who had mild COVID-19 (a few samples of this study predate the infection). Cell type and time point are not known. The CDR3 reads CASSSHLGLGRYYGYTF. The CDR3 DNA sequence: TGTGCCAGCAGCTCCCATCTAGGTTTAGGGCGGTATTATGGCTACACCTTC.